The present T cell receptor beta chain was sequenced within a study of regulatory T cells in long-lasting Graves disease. Findings and caveats of the study: The small sample size may have reduced accuracy. Newly diagnosed Graves' patients had higher TCR diversity than persistent ones.

Relying on iRepertoire HTBI primers and Arm-PCR of CDR3 regions, the team built TCR beta libraries. From the multiplex PCR reads, TCRdb called clonotypes with MiXCR, one entry per CDR3 protein. The sample lists hundreds of thousands of distinct CDR3 sequences; roughly a fifth were seen once. Germline V gene sequence: CDR1 DFQATT, CDR2 SNEGSKA (reference sequence). V was trimmed by 4 bases and J by 0 bases, leaving 22 bases between them. The CDR3 covers 17 residues. The sample holds a few counts of this clonotype. The antigen is undetermined. Specified time point: persistent/refractory GD, antithyroid drugs over 5 years with positive TRAb. Preparation of the TCR library used RNA extracted from PBMCs.

The receptor comes from a female donor with Graves disease. The V gene is TRBV20-1, the J gene TRBJ2-7; possible D gene TRBD2, 5 bases. The sample in question was peripheral blood mononuclear cells (PBMCs), obtained when the disease was refractory, from a patient treated with antithyroid drugs. The CDR3 region is CSATRNGGTWSSYEQYF. CDR3 in DNA: TGCAGTGCTACCAGAAATGGAGGTACTTGGAGCTCCTACGAGCAGTACTTC.